The present T cell receptor (beta chain) was sequenced within a study of blood T cell repertoires in COVID-19. Residents of approximately 25 US areas, aged roughly 18 to 89 years, made up the participants. Clinical history reported by participants formed the basis on which cohorts were assigned. Participants in the exposed group had met a COVID-19 case in the 2 weeks before joining the study. This CDR3 region has 16 residues. Using immunoSEQ multiplex PCR, the repertoire was profiled, and TCRdb retains in-frame clones only, with some absent. The sample holds 150,000 or so clones; approximately 90% are singletons and the top ten take 4%.

The clonotype originates from a woman between 40 and 50 years old who had been exposed to COVID-19. V usage is TRBV21-1 and J usage is TRBJ1-1; TRBD1, the table's D call, lacks a check against the DNA. TRBV21-1 is noted as a pseudogene. Sequences were obtained from PBMCs or T cells enriched from blood (not recorded which). CDR3 bases: TGTGCCAGCAGCGTTCCGGGACACCAAATGAACACTGAAGCTTTCTTT. Amino acid sequence: CASSVPGHQMNTEAFF.